These T cell receptor beta chains were read from a single sample in a study of CDR3 diversity in severe acne. Using its own MiXCR run on the PCR reads, TCRdb lists one record per CDR3 protein. The sample yields approximately 90,000 distinct CDR3 sequences, about 52% seen once. The material sequenced was blood. These receptors were collected from a male donor in good health, serving as a control. Each CDR3 is given with its conserved first and last residue. The D gene is left open where the match is weak. Clone size is given for some rows only: seen once, a few or many times, or a class if the clone is expanded.

17	TRBV10-3	medium-sized	TRBJ2-3	TRBD2	TGTGCCATCAGTGAGAAGGGAGCGGGGGGACTGACCCATACGCAGTATTTT	CAISEKGAGGLTHTQYF
14	TRBV5-1	.	TRBJ2-2	TRBD2	TGCGCCAGCAGGGGACTAGTCGACACCGGGGAGCTGTTTTTT	CASRGLVDTGELFF
16	TRBV12-3/TRBV12-4	many	TRBJ2-2	TRBD1	TGTGCCAGCACCCAACAGGGGGGCTTCGACACCGGGGAGCTGTTTTTT	CASTQQGGFDTGELFF
18	TRBV7-8	.	TRBJ1-1	TRBD1	TGTGCCAGCACCGGACGGGTGAGGACAGGTAATATGAACACTGAAGCTTTCTTT	CASTGRVRTGNMNTEAFF
15	TRBV12-3/TRBV12-4	few	TRBJ1-1	.	TGTGCCAGCAGTTTGGTCCGGGCTTCGAACACTGAAGCTTTCTTT	CASSLVRASNTEAFF
16	TRBV19	once	TRBJ1-5	TRBD1	TGTGCCAGCCTTCGACAGGGGCAATATAGCAATCAGCCCCAGCATTTT	CASLRQGQYSNQPQHF
14	TRBV5-1	many	TRBJ1-3	.	TGCGCCAGCAGCGCCCAGGGGCCTGGAAACACCATATATTTT	CASSAQGPGNTIYF
12	TRBV25-1	.	TRBJ1-1	.	TGTGCCAGCAGTTCAGTGAACACTGAAGCTTTCTTT	CASSSVNTEAFF
15	TRBV10-1	many	TRBJ2-6	TRBD1	TGCGCCAGCAGTGAGGACAGGGCTGGGGCCAACGTCCTGACTTTC	CASSEDRAGANVLTF
14	TRBV19	.	TRBJ2-2	.	TGTGCCAGTAGTTCCGCGACTGGGACCGGGGAGCTGTTTTTT	CASSSATGTGELFF
18	TRBV6-2/TRBV6-3	.	TRBJ1-1	.	TGTGCCAGCAGTTACTCCAATGAGCAGAGGCGGTCGAACACTGAAGCTTTCTTT	CASSYSNEQRRSNTEAFF
15	TRBV20-1	.	TRBJ2-7	TRBD1	TGCAGTGCTAGAGGGACAGGGGGCAAAATGGACGAGCAGTACTTC	CSARGTGGKMDEQYF
15	TRBV28	.	TRBJ2-5	.	TGTGCCAGCAGTCCACGGGCCAGTTATCAAGAGACCCAGTACTTC	CASSPRASYQETQYF
18	TRBV7-8	.	TRBJ2-3	TRBD2	TGTGCCAGCAGCCCCATGGGCCTAGCGGGAGGTAGCACAGATACGCAGTATTTT	CASSPMGLAGGSTDTQYF
15	TRBV6-2/TRBV6-3	few	TRBJ2-1	TRBD1	TGTGCCAGCAGTACCCGGACAGGGGGCTACAATGAGCAGTTCTTC	CASSTRTGGYNEQFF
14	TRBV7-3	few	TRBJ2-7	.	TGTGCCAGCAGCGAGAGGCCTGGGACCTACGAGCAGTACTTC	CASSERPGTYEQYF
16	TRBV20-1	many	TRBJ2-7	TRBD2	TGCAGTGCTAGTTTACCTAGCGGGAGCGGCAGGAACGAGCAGTACTTC	CSASLPSGSGRNEQYF
15	TRBV6-5	many	TRBJ2-1	TRBD1	TGTGCCAGCAGTCGACAGGGGGTAACATACAATGAGCAGTTCTTC	CASSRQGVTYNEQFF
16	TRBV12-5	.	TRBJ1-1	TRBD1	TGTGCCAGCAGTCCTACAGGGGGGGGAATGAACACTGAAGCTTTCTTT	CASSPTGGGMNTEAFF
12	TRBV29-1	once	TRBJ1-6	.	TGCAGCTTACTCTCCCGGGATTCACCCCTCCACTTT	CSLLSRDSPLHF
13	TRBV7-3	.	TRBJ1-1	.	TGTGCCAGCGGCGGGGACACGAACACTGAAGCTTTCTTT	CASGGDTNTEAFF
16	TRBV7-6	.	TRBJ2-2	TRBD2	TGTGCCAGCAGCCCCCGGACTAGCGGGGCAACCGGGGAGCTGTTTTTT	CASSPRTSGATGELFF
15	TRBV6-1	many	TRBJ1-2	TRBD1	TGTGCCAGCAGTTCCGGGACAGGGCGAGCGTCCGGGGACACCTTC	CASSSGTGRASGDTF
15	TRBV7-9	few	TRBJ1-1	.	TGTGCCAGCAGCCCCGCGGCCGGCGGTTTCACTGAAGCTTTCTTT	CASSPAAGGFTEAFF
15	TRBV7-6	.	TRBJ2-7	TRBD2	TGTGCCAGCAGCCCGCGACTAGCGGGAATCTACGAGCAGTACTTC	CASSPRLAGIYEQYF
11	TRBV29-1	medium-sized	TRBJ1-1	.	TGCAGCGCCCGGGACACATTTGAAGCTTTCTTT	CSARDTFEAFF
15	TRBV6-2/TRBV6-3	.	TRBJ2-7	TRBD2	TGTGCCAGCAGTTACCGGCTAGCGGGAGCCTACGAGCAGTACTTC	CASSYRLAGAYEQYF
11	TRBV2	.	TRBJ1-2	.	TGTGCCAGCAGCCAAGCCTATGGCTACACCTTC	CASSQAYGYTF
16	TRBV25-1	few	TRBJ2-5	TRBD2	TGTGCCAGCAGTGAATTGGTAGCGGGGGACGGAGAGACCCAGTACTTC	CASSELVAGDGETQYF